This T cell receptor (beta chain) appears in the sequencing data of a study of cytomegalovirus exposure and HLA in healthy donors. Study background: A subsequent analysis stated that the 90 to 150 validation repertoires were run on the same platform as the roughly 700 first-cohort repertoires.

Overall study findings and caveats: In the 120 validation repertoires, just under 95% of cluster scores exceeded 0, per a later analysis.

V lost 3 bases and J 1 base, leaving 9 bases between the germline ends. The length of the CDR3 is 14 residues. CDR1 LNHDA and CDR2 SQIVND come from the germline V gene (reference sequence). With respect to this clone: The antigen is unknown.

TCRdb's copy holds only in-frame clones and misses some; the assay was immunoSEQ multiplex PCR. The sample holds 150,000 to 170,000 clones, around 84% seen once. The TCR was taken from a human donor in good health. The chain links TRBV19 to TRBJ1-2, with D unresolved. The sequencing input was PBMCs. The CDR3 is CASSMRPVNYGYTF. As DNA, the CDR3 is TGTGCCAGTAGTATGCGGCCGGTTAACTATGGCTACACCTTC.